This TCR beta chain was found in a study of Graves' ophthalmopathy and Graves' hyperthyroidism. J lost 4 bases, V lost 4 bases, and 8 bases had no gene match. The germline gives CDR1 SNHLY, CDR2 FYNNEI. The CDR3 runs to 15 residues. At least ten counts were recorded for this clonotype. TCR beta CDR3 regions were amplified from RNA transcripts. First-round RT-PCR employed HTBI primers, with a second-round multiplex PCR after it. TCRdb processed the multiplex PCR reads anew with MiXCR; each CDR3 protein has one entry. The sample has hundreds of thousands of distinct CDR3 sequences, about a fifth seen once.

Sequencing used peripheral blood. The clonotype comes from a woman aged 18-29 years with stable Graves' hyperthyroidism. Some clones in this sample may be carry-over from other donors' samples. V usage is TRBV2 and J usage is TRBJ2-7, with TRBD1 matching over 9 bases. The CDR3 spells CASSVLGQGRYEQYF. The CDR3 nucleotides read TGTGCCAGCAGTGTATTAGGACAGGGGAGGTACGAGCAGTACTTC.